A selection of T cell receptor beta chains follows, all from one sample in a study of OX40 agonist ivuxolimab in advanced cancers. TCRdb's copy holds only in-frame clones and misses some; the assay was immunoSEQ multiplex PCR. In the table there are 75,000 to 100,000 clones, around 90% of which are singletons. This specimen was CD4+ or CD8+ T cells sorted from blood, taken in a trial of the OX40 agonist ivuxolimab. The receptors were gathered from an adult with an advanced solid tumor such as melanoma, head and neck, liver or kidney cancer. Both conserved end residues are part of each CDR3. Each record gives: D gene, clone size, V gene, J gene, CDR3 protein, CDR3 DNA. The D gene is left open where the match is weak. Only some rows state a clone size, as once, few, many or a class for expanded clones.

NA,NA,TRBV18,TRBJ1-1,CASSPSRDEAFF,TGTGCCAGCTCACCATCCAGGGATGAAGCTTTCTTT
TRBD2,few,TRBV29-1,TRBJ2-5,CSSRGGAVEETQYF,TGCAGCTCCCGGGGGGGGGCAGTTGAAGAGACCCAGTACTTC
NA,NA,TRBV14,TRBJ2-1,CASSQHRNEQFF,TGTGCCAGCAGCCAACATCGCAATGAGCAGTTCTTC
NA,NA,TRBV7-3,TRBJ2-3,CASSQGPTDTQYF,TGTGCCAGCAGCCAGGGCCCGACAGATACGCAGTATTTT
TRBD1,NA,TRBV18,TRBJ1-3,CASSPPQGEVGNTIYF,TGTGCCAGCTCACCACCCCAGGGGGAGGTGGGAAACACCATATATTTT
TRBD1,once,TRBV7-8,TRBJ1-2,CASSPRTGLNYGYTF,TGTGCCAGCAGCCCCCGGACAGGTCTTAACTATGGCTACACCTTC
NA,NA,TRBV29-1,TRBJ1-4,CSVDTAGEKLFF,TGCAGCGTTGATACAGCGGGGGAAAAACTGTTTTTT
NA,NA,TRBV2,TRBJ1-2,CASLQRANYGYTF,TGTGCCAGCCTACAAAGGGCCAACTATGGCTACACCTTC
TRBD1,NA,TRBV7-2,TRBJ1-1,CASSSRTGGATEAFF,TGTGCCAGCAGCTCCCGGACAGGGGGGGCCACTGAAGCTTTCTTT
TRBD1,NA,TRBV10-3,TRBJ2-2,CAISGTGNTGELFF,TGTGCCATCAGTGGGACAGGGAACACCGGGGAGCTGTTTTTT
NA,NA,TRBV7-9,TRBJ2-5,CASSLGSGETQYF,TGTGCCAGCAGCTTGGGCTCGGGGGAGACCCAGTACTTC
NA,NA,TRBV6-1,TRBJ2-3,CASSEAGQSTDTQYF,TGTGCCAGCAGTGAAGCGGGGCAAAGCACAGATACGCAGTATTTT
NA,NA,TRBV5-1,TRBJ2-3,CASRRTVTDTQYF,TGCGCCAGCAGGAGGACAGTCACAGATACGCAGTATTTT
TRBD2,NA,TRBV4-3,TRBJ2-3,CASSQGSGISDTQYF,TGCGCCAGCAGCCAGGGTAGCGGGATTAGTGATACGCAGTATTTT
TRBD1,NA,TRBV6-5,TRBJ1-1,CASSRRDRLGVEAFF,TGTGCCAGCAGTCGGAGGGACAGGCTAGGAGTTGAAGCTTTCTTT
TRBD2,NA,TRBV4-2,TRBJ2-1,CASSQPSGGADNEQFF,TGTGCCAGCAGCCAACCCAGCGGGGGGGCGGACAATGAGCAGTTCTTC
TRBD1,NA,TRBV29-1,TRBJ2-2,CSVDQGANTGELFF,TGCAGCGTTGATCAGGGGGCGAACACCGGGGAGCTGTTTTTT
TRBD2,NA,TRBV28,TRBJ2-7,CASSSALGKGRVDEQYF,TGTGCCAGCAGTTCGGCCCTGGGGAAAGGGAGGGTAGACGAGCAGTACTTC
NA,NA,TRBV18,TRBJ2-2,CASSPPIGTGELFF,TGTGCCAGCTCACCACCGATAGGAACCGGGGAGCTGTTTTTT
TRBD2,NA,TRBV7-9,TRBJ2-7,CASSLSREGYEQYF,TGTGCCAGCAGCTTATCCAGGGAGGGCTACGAGCAGTACTTC
NA,NA,TRBV7-9,TRBJ1-3,CASSAPRFPGQGNTIYF,TGTGCCAGCAGCGCCCCTCGTTTTCCGGGACAAGGAAACACCATATATTTT
NA,once,TRBV5-1,TRBJ1-3,CASRGAQDSGNTIYF,TGCGCCAGCCGGGGGGCGCAGGACTCTGGAAACACCATATATTTT
NA,NA,TRBV5-1,TRBJ2-2,CASSLAGLTGELFF,TGCGCCAGCAGCTTGGCAGGGCTAACCGGGGAGCTGTTTTTT
NA,NA,TRBV7-2,TRBJ2-2,CASSLRLGELFF,TGTGCCAGCAGCTTACGACTCGGGGAGCTGTTTTTT
NA,once,TRBV5-1,TRBJ1-2,CASSLDEGRGGYTF,TGCGCCAGCAGCTTGGATGAGGGTCGGGGAGGCTACACCTTC
NA,NA,TRBV6-5,TRBJ1-3,CASSPLWDSGNTIYF,TGTGCCAGCAGCCCCCTTTGGGACTCTGGAAACACCATATATTTT
NA,NA,TRBV14,TRBJ2-1,CASSVYGGAIYNEQFF,TGTGCCAGCAGCGTATATGGGGGGGCTATCTACAATGAGCAGTTCTTC
TRBD1,NA,TRBV4-1,TRBJ1-5,CASSQGQGEVNQPQHF,TGCGCCAGCAGCCAAGGACAGGGGGAAGTTAATCAGCCCCAGCATTTT
NA,NA,TRBV7-8,TRBJ1-2,CASRPSGGANYGYTF,TGTGCCAGCAGACCCTCGGGCGGAGCTAACTATGGCTACACCTTC
NA,NA,TRBV6-5,TRBJ2-3,CASSNPRPTDTQYF,TGTGCCAGCAGTAACCCCCGCCCCACAGATACGCAGTATTTT
TRBD1,NA,TRBV19,TRBJ1-4,CASGRGLTNEKLFF,TGTGCCTCCGGAAGGGGGCTGACTAATGAAAAACTGTTTTTT
TRBD1,NA,TRBV7-2,TRBJ2-2,CASSQRTGNTGELFF,TGTGCCAGCAGCCAACGGACAGGGAACACCGGGGAGCTGTTTTTT